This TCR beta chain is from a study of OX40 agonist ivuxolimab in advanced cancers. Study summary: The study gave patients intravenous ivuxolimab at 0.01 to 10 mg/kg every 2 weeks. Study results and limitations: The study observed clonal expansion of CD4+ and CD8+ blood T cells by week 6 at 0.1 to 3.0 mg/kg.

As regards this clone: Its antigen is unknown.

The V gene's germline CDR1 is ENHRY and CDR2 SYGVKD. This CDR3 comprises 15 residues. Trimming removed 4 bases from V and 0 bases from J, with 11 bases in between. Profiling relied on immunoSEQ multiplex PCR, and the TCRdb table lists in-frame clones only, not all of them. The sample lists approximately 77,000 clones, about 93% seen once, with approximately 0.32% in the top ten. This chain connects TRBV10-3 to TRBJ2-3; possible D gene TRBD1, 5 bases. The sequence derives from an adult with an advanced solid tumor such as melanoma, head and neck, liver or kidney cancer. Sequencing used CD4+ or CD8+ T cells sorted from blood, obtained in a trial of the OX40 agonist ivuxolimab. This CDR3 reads CAISVYGASTDTQYF. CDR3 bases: TGTGCCATCAGTGTCTATGGGGCTAGCACAGATACGCAGTATTTT.